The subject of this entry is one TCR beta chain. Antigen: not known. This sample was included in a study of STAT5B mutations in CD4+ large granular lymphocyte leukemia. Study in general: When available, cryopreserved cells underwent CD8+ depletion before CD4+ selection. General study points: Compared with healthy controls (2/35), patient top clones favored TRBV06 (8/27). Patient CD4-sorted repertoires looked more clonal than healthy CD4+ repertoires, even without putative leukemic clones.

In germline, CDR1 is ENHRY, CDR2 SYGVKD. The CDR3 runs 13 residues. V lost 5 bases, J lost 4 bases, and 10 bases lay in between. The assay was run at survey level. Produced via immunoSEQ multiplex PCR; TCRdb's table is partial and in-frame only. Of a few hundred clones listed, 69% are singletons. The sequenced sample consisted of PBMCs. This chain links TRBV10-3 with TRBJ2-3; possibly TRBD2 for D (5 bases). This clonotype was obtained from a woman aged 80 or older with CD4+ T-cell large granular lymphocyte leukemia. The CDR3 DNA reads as TGTGCCATCAGTAGCGGTCGTGCAGATACGCAGTATTTT. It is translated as CAISSGRADTQYF.